A selection of T cell receptor beta chains follows, all from one sample in a study of blood T cell repertoires in COVID-19. Method: immunoSEQ multiplex PCR; TCRdb's copy keeps in-frame clones and lacks some. This sample has fewer than 95,000 clones, with around 86% found just once. Sequencing input: peripheral blood. These receptors were obtained from a man in his fifties or sixties with active or convalescent COVID-19. Both conserved end residues are part of each CDR3. The D gene is left open where the match is weak. Only some rows state a clone size, as once, few, many or a class for expanded clones.

V: TRBV4-2; D: NA; size: NA; J: TRBJ2-1; DNA: TGTGCCAGCAGCCACCCTTCCGGCTACAATGAGCAGTTCTTC; CDR3: CASSHPSGYNEQFF
V: TRBV7-2; D: TRBD1; size: NA; J: TRBJ2-3; DNA: TGTGCCAGCAGATTTGACAGGGGGTACACAGATACGCAGTATTTT; CDR3: CASRFDRGYTDTQYF
V: TRBV19; D: TRBD1; size: NA; J: TRBJ2-7; DNA: TGTGCCAGTAGTAAGAGACAGGGGGCCAAAGAGCAGTACTTC; CDR3: CASSKRQGAKEQYF
V: TRBV29-1; D: NA; size: NA; J: TRBJ1-1; DNA: TGCAGCGTTGAACAGGGTGGTACTGAAGCTTTCTTT; CDR3: CSVEQGGTEAFF
V: TRBV10-1; D: NA; size: NA; J: TRBJ2-5; DNA: TGCGCCAGCAGTGATGGGGGCATCAGGGAGACCCAGTACTTC; CDR3: CASSDGGIRETQYF
V: TRBV10-1; D: NA; size: NA; J: TRBJ2-3; DNA: TGCGCCAGCGAGGACACCGGCACAGATACGCAGTATTTT; CDR3: CASEDTGTDTQYF
V: TRBV10-3; D: TRBD1; size: NA; J: TRBJ2-2; DNA: TGTGCCATCAGTGACGCCGGACAGGGGGTCAACACCGGGGAGCTGTTTTTT; CDR3: CAISDAGQGVNTGELFF
V: TRBV28; D: TRBD2; size: NA; J: TRBJ2-5; DNA: TGTGCCAGCAGTGGGGCCGGGACTAGCGGGAGGGTCCAAGAGACCCAGTACTTC; CDR3: CASSGAGTSGRVQETQYF
V: TRBV18; D: NA; size: NA; J: TRBJ1-4; DNA: TGTGCCAGCTCGGTTACTTCCAATGAAAAACTGTTTTTT; CDR3: CASSVTSNEKLFF
V: TRBV18; D: NA; size: NA; J: TRBJ2-1; DNA: TGTGCCAGCTCATTCTCGGGAAACAATGAGCAGTTCTTC; CDR3: CASSFSGNNEQFF
V: TRBV29-1; D: TRBD2; size: NA; J: TRBJ2-5; DNA: TGCAGCGCTGGACTAGCGGGAAGCCAAGAGACCCAGTACTTC; CDR3: CSAGLAGSQETQYF
V: TRBV5-8; D: NA; size: NA; J: TRBJ1-5; DNA: TGTGCCAGCAGCATGGCGGGTAGCGTCTATCAGCCCCAGCATTTT; CDR3: CASSMAGSVYQPQHF
V: TRBV7-2; D: TRBD2; size: NA; J: TRBJ2-1; DNA: TGTGCCAGCAGCTTATTCTTACAGCGGGGGGTCTACAATGAGCAGTTCTTC; CDR3: CASSLFLQRGVYNEQFF
V: TRBV7-6; D: NA; size: once; J: TRBJ1-1; DNA: TGTGCCAGCAGCTTAGGATGGACAAGGGTACGGGTAGAGGACACTGAAGCTTTCTTT; CDR3: CASSLGWTRVRVEDTEAFF
V: TRBV30; D: TRBD2; size: NA; J: TRBJ2-3; DNA: TGTGCCTGGAGTACGAGTCGGGGGGGCACAGATACGCAGTATTTT; CDR3: CAWSTSRGGTDTQYF
V: TRBV18; D: TRBD1; size: NA; J: TRBJ1-5; DNA: TGTGCCAGCTCACTTGGACAGGGGCCTGTGGAGCCCCAGCATTTT; CDR3: CASSLGQGPVEPQHF
V: TRBV6-5; D: TRBD1; size: NA; J: TRBJ2-5; DNA: TGTGCCAGCAGTTACTCGAACAGGGGAGTTGGGACCCAGTACTTC; CDR3: CASSYSNRGVGTQYF
V: TRBV9; D: NA; size: few; J: TRBJ2-2; DNA: TGTGCCAGCAGCTTCACCATTACCGACATGAACACCGGGGAGCTGTTTTTT; CDR3: CASSFTITDMNTGELFF
V: TRBV10-3; D: TRBD1; size: NA; J: TRBJ2-5; DNA: TGTGCCATCAAGGGACAGGGGAACCCAGAGACCCAGTACTTC; CDR3: CAIKGQGNPETQYF
V: TRBV7-8; D: NA; size: NA; J: TRBJ1-2; DNA: TGTGCCAGCAGCTTTTATTCGGGTGATGGCTACACCTTC; CDR3: CASSFYSGDGYTF
V: TRBV6-2/TRBV6-3; D: TRBD1; size: NA; J: TRBJ1-1; DNA: TGTGCCAGCAGTTACCAGACGGGACAGGGGGCCGCGTTTGGGCCTGAAGCTTTCTTT; CDR3: CASSYQTGQGAAFGPEAFF
V: TRBV30; D: NA; size: NA; J: TRBJ1-5; DNA: TGTGCCTGGAGTCAGGGGCAGGTCAGCAATCAGCCCCAGCATTTT; CDR3: CAWSQGQVSNQPQHF
V: TRBV13; D: TRBD2; size: NA; J: TRBJ2-5; DNA: TGTGCCAGCAGCGAGAAAAGGACTAGCGGGAAAGAGACCCAGTACTTC; CDR3: CASSEKRTSGKETQYF
V: TRBV15; D: NA; size: once; J: TRBJ1-1; DNA: TGTGCCACCAGCAGAGATATAGGGGGGGGCACTGAAGCTTTCTTT; CDR3: CATSRDIGGGTEAFF
V: TRBV5-1; D: TRBD2; size: NA; J: TRBJ2-3; DNA: TGCGCCAGCAGTCTCGGACTAGCGGTATACACAGATACGCAGTATTTT; CDR3: CASSLGLAVYTDTQYF
V: TRBV3-1/TRBV3-2; D: TRBD2; size: NA; J: TRBJ2-7; DNA: TGTGCCAGCACCCGAGGGAGCGGGGGTTTCTCCGAGCAGTACTTC; CDR3: CASTRGSGGFSEQYF
V: TRBV5-1; D: NA; size: NA; J: TRBJ1-1; DNA: TGCGCCAGCAGCTTGGGTAGTCAGGATGAAGCTTTCTTT; CDR3: CASSLGSQDEAFF
V: TRBV30; D: TRBD1; size: NA; J: TRBJ1-4; DNA: TGTGCCTGGAGTGTACCTGGGACAGATTTTTATCGACTGTTTTTT; CDR3: CAWSVPGTDFYRLFF
V: TRBV27; D: TRBD1; size: NA; J: TRBJ2-7; DNA: TGTGCCAGCAGTACCAGAACCGGGACAGGGGGCTACGAGCAGTACTTC; CDR3: CASSTRTGTGGYEQYF
V: TRBV3-1/TRBV3-2; D: NA; size: NA; J: TRBJ2-3; DNA: TGTGCCAGCAGCCATTTACTGCCGGGACTCCTCTCTACAGATACGCAGTATTTT; CDR3: CASSHLLPGLLSTDTQYF
V: TRBV29-1; D: TRBD2; size: NA; J: TRBJ2-5; DNA: TGCAGCGTGGGTAGGACTAGCGGGGTTCAAGAGACCCAGTACTTC; CDR3: CSVGRTSGVQETQYF
V: TRBV29-1; D: NA; size: NA; J: TRBJ1-1; DNA: TGCAGCGTTCAGTGGACTGAAGCTTTCTTT; CDR3: CSVQWTEAFF
V: TRBV14; D: NA; size: NA; J: TRBJ1-1; DNA: TGTGCCAGCAGCCCAAAGCGGAACACTGAAGCTTTCTTT; CDR3: CASSPKRNTEAFF
V: TRBV2; D: NA; size: once; J: TRBJ2-2; DNA: TGTGCCAGCAGCCCCCGGCGGGGACTGAACACCGGGGAGCTGTTTTTT; CDR3: CASSPRRGLNTGELFF
V: TRBV27; D: NA; size: NA; J: TRBJ2-7; DNA: TGTGCCAGCAGTTTCCCCAACTCCTACGAGCAGTACTTC; CDR3: CASSFPNSYEQYF
V: TRBV6-5; D: TRBD1; size: NA; J: TRBJ2-5; DNA: TGTGCCAGCAGTTACCCGGCGGGACAGGGGGGGACCCAGTACTTC; CDR3: CASSYPAGQGGTQYF
V: TRBV2; D: NA; size: NA; J: TRBJ2-4; DNA: TGTGCCAGCAGTGTTCAGGGGAAAAACATTCAGTACTTC; CDR3: CASSVQGKNIQYF
V: TRBV4-2; D: NA; size: NA; J: TRBJ1-6; DNA: TGTGCCAGCAGCCAGAGTAATTCACCCCTCCACTTT; CDR3: CASSQSNSPLHF
V: TRBV5-4; D: TRBD1; size: once; J: TRBJ1-1; DNA: TGTGCCAGCAGCTCTCGGGACAGACCGAACACTGAAGCTTTCTTT; CDR3: CASSSRDRPNTEAFF